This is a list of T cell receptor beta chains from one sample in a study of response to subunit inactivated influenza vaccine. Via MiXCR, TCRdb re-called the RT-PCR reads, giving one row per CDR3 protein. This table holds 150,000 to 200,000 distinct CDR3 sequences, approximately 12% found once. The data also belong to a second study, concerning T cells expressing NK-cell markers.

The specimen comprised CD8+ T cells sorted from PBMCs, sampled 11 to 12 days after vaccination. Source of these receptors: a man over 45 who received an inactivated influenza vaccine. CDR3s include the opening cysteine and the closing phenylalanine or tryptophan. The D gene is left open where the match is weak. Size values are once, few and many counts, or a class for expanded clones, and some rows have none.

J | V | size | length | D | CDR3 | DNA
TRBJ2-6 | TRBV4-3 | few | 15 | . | CASSQEISGANVLTF | TGCGCCAGCAGCCAAGAGATCTCTGGGGCCAACGTCCTGACTTTC
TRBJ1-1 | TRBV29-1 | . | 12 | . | CSVLDGYMEAFF | TGCAGCGTCCTGGACGGATATATGGAAGCTTTCTTT
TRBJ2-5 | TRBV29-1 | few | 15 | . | CSQIGRAQGGETQYF | TGCAGCCAAATAGGGAGGGCTCAAGGGGGGGAGACCCAGTACTTC
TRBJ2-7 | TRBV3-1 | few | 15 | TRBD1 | CASSPPHRGEYEQYF | TGTGCCAGCAGCCCCCCGCACAGGGGCGAATACGAGCAGTACTTC
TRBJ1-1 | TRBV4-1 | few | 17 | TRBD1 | CASSHVTGGFVNTEAFF | TGCGCCAGCAGCCATGTTACAGGGGGATTCGTGAACACTGAAGCTTTCTTT
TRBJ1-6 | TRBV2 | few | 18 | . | CASKLPQGIFPYNSPLHF | TGTGCCAGCAAGCTGCCGCAGGGTATTTTCCCTTATAATTCACCCCTCCACTTT
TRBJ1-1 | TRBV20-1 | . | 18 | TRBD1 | CSARDRFRDRGLHTEAFF | TGCAGTGCTAGAGATCGTTTTCGGGACAGGGGGCTACACACTGAAGCTTTCTTT
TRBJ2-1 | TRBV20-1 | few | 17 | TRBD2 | CSARTSRAGSSYNEQFF | TGCAGTGCTAGGACCAGCAGAGCGGGGAGCTCCTACAATGAGCAGTTCTTC
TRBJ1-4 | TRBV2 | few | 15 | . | CASSPTGANDEKLFF | TGTGCCAGCAGTCCGACCGGGGCGAATGATGAAAAACTGTTTTTT
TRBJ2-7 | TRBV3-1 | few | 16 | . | CASSQDSPAPRYEQYF | TGTGCCAGCAGCCAAGATTCACCAGCACCAAGGTACGAGCAGTACTTC
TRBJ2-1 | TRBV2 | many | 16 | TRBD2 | CASSEASGLAGVEQFF | TGTGCCAGCAGTGAAGCAAGCGGACTAGCGGGAGTTGAGCAGTTCTTC
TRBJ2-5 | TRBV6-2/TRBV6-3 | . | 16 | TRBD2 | CASSHGTSGSQETQYF | TGTGCCAGCAGTCATGGGACTAGCGGTTCCCAAGAGACCCAGTACTTC